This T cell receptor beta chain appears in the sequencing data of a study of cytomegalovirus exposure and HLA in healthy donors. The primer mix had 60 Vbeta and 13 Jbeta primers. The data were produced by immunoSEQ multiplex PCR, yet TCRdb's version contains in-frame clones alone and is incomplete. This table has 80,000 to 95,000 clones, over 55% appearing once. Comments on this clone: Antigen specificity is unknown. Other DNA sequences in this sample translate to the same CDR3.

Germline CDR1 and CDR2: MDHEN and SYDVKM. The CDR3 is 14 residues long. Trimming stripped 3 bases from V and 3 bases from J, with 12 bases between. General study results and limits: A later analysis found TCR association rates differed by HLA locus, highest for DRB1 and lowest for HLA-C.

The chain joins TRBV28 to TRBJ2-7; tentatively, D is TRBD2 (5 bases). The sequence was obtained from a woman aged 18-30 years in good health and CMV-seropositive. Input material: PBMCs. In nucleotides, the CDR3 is TGTGCCAGCAGTTTTCCGGGGAGTAACTACGAGCAGTACTTC. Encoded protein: CASSFPGSNYEQYF.